This T cell receptor beta chain was obtained from a study of blood T cells in healthy people across ages (dated by TCRdb to 2014 to 2015). For the wider study: Template switching captured roughly one uniquely barcoded TCR beta cDNA molecule per two T cells in model experiments. The donors were split into four age groups: young (average around 16 years), middle-aged (39), aged (approximately 60) and long-lived (over 75). For two donors (one aged 18 to 30 and one aged 80 or older), the study analyzed two additional independent replicas of 1 million unique cDNA reads from the same blood draw. The study measured age-related changes in TCR beta repertoire diversity using deep sequencing normalized with unique cDNA molecular identifiers. To avoid experimental bias, donors of different ages were spread randomly across the sequencing lanes. General conclusions and limits of the study: Donor CMV infection status was unknown, potentially confounding age-related changes in expanded clonotypes. The percentage of naive T cells measured by flow cytometry correlated strongly with observed TCR beta diversity. Conclusive comparison of naive and antigen-experienced compartments was prevented by the profiling of bulk unsorted PBMCs. The long-lived group showed more naive CD4+ T cells, fewer expanded clones and increased TCR diversity than the aged group, suggesting age selection. Observed TCR beta diversity per million T cells fell roughly linearly with age, and a significant reduction was already apparent by age roughly 40. Estimates of total diversity based on one million sequenced T cells were regarded as lower bounds and as underestimates.

A remark on this clonotype: Its target antigen remains unknown. Relative to the germline gene, one junction end is altered; a read error may explain this.

The CDR3, cysteine through phenylalanine, is 13 amino acids long. The sequence is cut down to CDR3 DNA, 39 bases in frame from base 1. Sequences MNHNS (CDR1) and SASEGT (CDR2) are obtained from the germline V gene. Preparation of the library involved 5' RACE. The sequencer was an Illumina HiSeq 2500. A second PCR of about 6 to 12 cycles was run with a J-beta primer mix and a sample-barcoded 5' primer. A template-switch 5' adaptor carrying 12 random nucleotides introduced a unique molecular identifier onto each TCR beta cDNA molecule. At least 2.5 million CDR3-containing paired-end reads were obtained from each sample. First-strand cDNA was synthesized from all RNA with the Mint cDNA synthesis kit, primed by a TRBC-specific oligonucleotide. All cDNA was treated with uracil-DNA glycosylase and then went through a first 18-cycle PCR with the universal primers M1SS and BC2_uni_R. The authors' analysis ran thus. For normalization, 1 million high-quality reads, each with a distinct molecular identifier, were randomly selected from each sample. Reads sharing molecular identifiers were discarded rather than binned into consensus sequences. MiTCR, set to a Q25 quality threshold and the strictest error-elimination algorithm, was used for CDR3 identification, clonotype clustering and error correction. A nonparametric unseen species model with Euler transformation was used to estimate a lower bound on total TCR beta diversity. Through fastp at Q25 and MiXCR, TCRdb rebuilt clones from the public reads, retaining in-frame beta chains. Entries are consolidated by CDR3 protein sequence, retaining the most common genes and DNA. Here the V and J calls rest on TCRdb's processing, not on the authors' analysis. The sample table lists approximately 830,000 distinct CDR3 sequences, around 62% of them with a count of one. The ten largest account for 28% of the sample.

Donors were a few dozen systemically healthy Caucasian individuals from Russia aged about 6 to 100 years. Around 10 milliliters of peripheral blood were collected from each donor into EDTA-treated Vacutainer tubes. Ficoll-Paque density-gradient centrifugation was used to isolate PBMCs, with at least 6.5 million obtained per sample. Total RNA was extracted from PBMCs with Trizol reagent, with at least 6 micrograms obtained per sample. Naive CD45RAhigh/CD27high T cell percentages were measured by flow cytometry on a PBMC aliquot from every donor. This clonotype was obtained from a man aged 30 to 39 in good health. Sequenced: blood. The rearranged segments are TRBV6-1 and TRBJ2-7; the D gene assignment is ambiguous. The CDR3: CASSAEFLYGQYF. The sequenced DNA: TGTGCCAGCAGTGCGGAGTTTTTATACGGGCAGTACTTC.